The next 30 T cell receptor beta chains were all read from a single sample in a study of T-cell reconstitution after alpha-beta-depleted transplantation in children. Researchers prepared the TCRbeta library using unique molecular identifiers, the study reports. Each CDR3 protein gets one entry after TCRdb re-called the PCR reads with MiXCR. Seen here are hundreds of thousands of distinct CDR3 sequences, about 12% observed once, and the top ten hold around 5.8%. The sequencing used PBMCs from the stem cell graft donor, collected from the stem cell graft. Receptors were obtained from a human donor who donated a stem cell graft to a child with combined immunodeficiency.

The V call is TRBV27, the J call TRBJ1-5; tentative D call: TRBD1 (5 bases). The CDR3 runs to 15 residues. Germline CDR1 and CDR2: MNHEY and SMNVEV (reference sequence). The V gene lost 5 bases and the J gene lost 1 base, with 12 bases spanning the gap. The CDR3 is CASSPQGLSNQPQHF. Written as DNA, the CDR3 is TGTGCCAGCAGTCCGCAGGGCCTAAGCAATCAGCCCCAGCATTTT.

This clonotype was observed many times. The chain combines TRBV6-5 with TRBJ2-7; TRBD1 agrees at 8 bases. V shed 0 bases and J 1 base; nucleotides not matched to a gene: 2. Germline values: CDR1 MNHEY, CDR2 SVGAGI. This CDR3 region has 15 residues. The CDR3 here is CASSYSWTGSYEQYF. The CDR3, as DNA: TGTGCCAGCAGTTACTCGTGGACAGGGTCCTACGAGCAGTACTTC.

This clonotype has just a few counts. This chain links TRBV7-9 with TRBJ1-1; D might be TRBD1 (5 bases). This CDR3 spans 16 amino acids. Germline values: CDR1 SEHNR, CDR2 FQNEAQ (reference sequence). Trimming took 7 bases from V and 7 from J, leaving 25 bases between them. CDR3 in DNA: TGTGCCAGCACCAAATTGGGGGGTCGGTTCTCGAGTGAAGCTTTCTTT. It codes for CASTKLGGRFSSEAFF.

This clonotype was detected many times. The CDR3 nucleotides read TGTGCCACCAGCAGTAGGCAGGGGGCGAAAGATACGCAGTATTTT. Translated: CATSSRQGAKDTQYF. The V and J genes are TRBV15 and TRBJ2-3; 8 positions agree with TRBD1. This CDR3 comprises 15 residues. Trimming at V came to 3 bases and at J to 5 bases, leaving 7 bases not matched to a gene. The germline V gene has CDR1 LNHNV and CDR2 YYDKDF (reference sequence).

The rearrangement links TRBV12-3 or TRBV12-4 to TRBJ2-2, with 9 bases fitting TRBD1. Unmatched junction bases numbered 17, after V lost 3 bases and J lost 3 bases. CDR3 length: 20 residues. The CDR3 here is CASSFWTPGQGQVDTGELFF. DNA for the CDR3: TGTGCCAGCAGTTTTTGGACGCCGGGACAGGGACAGGTGGACACCGGGGAGCTGTTTTTT.

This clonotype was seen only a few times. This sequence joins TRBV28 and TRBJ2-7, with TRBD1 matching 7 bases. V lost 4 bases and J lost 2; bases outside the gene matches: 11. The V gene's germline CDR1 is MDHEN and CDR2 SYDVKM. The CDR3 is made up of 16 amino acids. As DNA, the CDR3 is TGTGCCAGCAGTTACCGTCCGGGACAGAGGACCTACGAGCAGTACTTC. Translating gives CASSYRPGQRTYEQYF.

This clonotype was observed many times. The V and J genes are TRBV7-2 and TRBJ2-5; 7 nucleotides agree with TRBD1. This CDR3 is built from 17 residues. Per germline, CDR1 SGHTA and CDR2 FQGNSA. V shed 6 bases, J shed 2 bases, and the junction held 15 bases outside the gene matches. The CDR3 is CASSFGAAGTAQETQYF. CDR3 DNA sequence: TGTGCCAGCAGTTTTGGGGCTGCCGGGACAGCACAAGAGACCCAGTACTTC. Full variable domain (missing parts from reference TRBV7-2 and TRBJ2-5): GAGVSQSPSNKVTEKGKDVELRCDPISGHTALYWYRQSLGQGLEFLIYFQGNSAPDKSGLPSDRFSAERTGGSVSTLTIQRTQQEDSAVYLCASSFGAAGTAQETQYFGPGTRLLVL.

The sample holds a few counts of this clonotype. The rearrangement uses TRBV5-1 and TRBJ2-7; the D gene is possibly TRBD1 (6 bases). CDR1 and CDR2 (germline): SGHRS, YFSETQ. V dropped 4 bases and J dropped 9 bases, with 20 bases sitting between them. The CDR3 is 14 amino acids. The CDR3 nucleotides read TGCGCCAGCAGCCCCACCGACAGGCTCCTAGGGCAGTACTTC. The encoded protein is CASSPTDRLLGQYF.

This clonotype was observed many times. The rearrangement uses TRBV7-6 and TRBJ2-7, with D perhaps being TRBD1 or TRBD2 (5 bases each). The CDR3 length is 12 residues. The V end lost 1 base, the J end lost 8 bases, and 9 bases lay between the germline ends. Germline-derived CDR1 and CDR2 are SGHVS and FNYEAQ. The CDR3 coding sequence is TGTGCCAGCAGCTTAGTATTGGGACAGCAGTACTTC. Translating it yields CASSLVLGQQYF. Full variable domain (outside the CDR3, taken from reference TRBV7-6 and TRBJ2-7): GAGVSQSPRYKVTKRGQDVALRCDPISGHVSLYWYRQALGQGPEFLTYFNYEAQQDKSGLPNDRFSAERPEGSISTLTIQRTEQRDSAMYRCASSLVLGQQYFGPGTRLTVT.

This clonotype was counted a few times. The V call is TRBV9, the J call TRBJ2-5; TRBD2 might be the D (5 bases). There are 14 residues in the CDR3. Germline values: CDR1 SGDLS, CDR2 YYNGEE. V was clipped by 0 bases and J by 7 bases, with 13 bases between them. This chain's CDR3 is CASSVGRDRGTQYF. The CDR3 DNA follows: TGTGCCAGCAGCGTAGGCAGAGATCGGGGGACCCAGTACTTC.

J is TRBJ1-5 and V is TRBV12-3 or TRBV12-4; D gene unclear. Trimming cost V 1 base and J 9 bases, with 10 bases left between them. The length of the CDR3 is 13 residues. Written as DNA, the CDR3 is TGTGCCAGCAGTTTAGAGGGCCTATGGCCCCAGCATTTT. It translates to CASSLEGLWPQHF.

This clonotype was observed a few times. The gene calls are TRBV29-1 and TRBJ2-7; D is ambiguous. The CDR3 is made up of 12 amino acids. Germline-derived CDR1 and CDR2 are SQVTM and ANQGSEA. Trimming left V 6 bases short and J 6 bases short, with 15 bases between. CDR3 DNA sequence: TGCAGCGTCGTCGGTGACAAACTCGAGCAGTACTTC. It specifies CSVVGDKLEQYF.

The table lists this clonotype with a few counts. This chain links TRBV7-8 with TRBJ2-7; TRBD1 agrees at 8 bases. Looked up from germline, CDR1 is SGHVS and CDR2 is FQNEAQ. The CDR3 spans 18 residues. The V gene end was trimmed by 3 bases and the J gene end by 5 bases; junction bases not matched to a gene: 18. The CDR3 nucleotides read TGTGCCAGCAGCTTGCGTTTGAACCAGGGGGCGAACCTTCACGAGCAGTACTTC. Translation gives CASSLRLNQGANLHEQYF.

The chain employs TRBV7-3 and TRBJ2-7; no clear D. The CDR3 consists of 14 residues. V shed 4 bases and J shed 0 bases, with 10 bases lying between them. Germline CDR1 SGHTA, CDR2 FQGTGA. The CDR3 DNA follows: TGTGCCAGCAGCTCCGACCCCAGCTCCTACGAGCAGTACTTC. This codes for CASSSDPSSYEQYF.

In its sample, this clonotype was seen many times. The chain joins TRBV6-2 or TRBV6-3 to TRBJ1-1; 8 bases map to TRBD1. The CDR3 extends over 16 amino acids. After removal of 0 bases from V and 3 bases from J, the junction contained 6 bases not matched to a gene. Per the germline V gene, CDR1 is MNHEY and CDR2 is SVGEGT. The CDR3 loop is CASSYSSGGADTEAFF. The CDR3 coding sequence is TGTGCCAGCAGTTACTCCTCAGGGGGCGCAGACACTGAAGCTTTCTTT.

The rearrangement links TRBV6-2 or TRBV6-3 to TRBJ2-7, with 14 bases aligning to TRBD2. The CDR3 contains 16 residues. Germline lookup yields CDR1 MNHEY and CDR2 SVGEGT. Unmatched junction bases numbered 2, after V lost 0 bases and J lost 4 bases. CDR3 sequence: CASSYSRTSGRYEQYF. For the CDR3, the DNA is TGTGCCAGCAGTTACTCCCGGACTAGCGGGAGGTACGAGCAGTACTTC.

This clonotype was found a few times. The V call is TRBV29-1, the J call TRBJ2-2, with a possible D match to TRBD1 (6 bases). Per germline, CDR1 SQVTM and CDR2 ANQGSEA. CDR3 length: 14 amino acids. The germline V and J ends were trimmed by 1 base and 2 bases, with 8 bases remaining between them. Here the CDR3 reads CSVEGQVNTGELFF. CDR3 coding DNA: TGCAGCGTTGAAGGACAGGTTAACACCGGGGAGCTGTTTTTT.

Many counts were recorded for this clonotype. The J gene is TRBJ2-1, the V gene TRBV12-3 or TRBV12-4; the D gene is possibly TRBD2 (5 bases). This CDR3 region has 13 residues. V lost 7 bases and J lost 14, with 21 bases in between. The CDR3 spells CASTYGGGTKKFF. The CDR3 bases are TGTGCCAGCACCTACGGAGGCGGAACGAAAAAGTTCTTC.

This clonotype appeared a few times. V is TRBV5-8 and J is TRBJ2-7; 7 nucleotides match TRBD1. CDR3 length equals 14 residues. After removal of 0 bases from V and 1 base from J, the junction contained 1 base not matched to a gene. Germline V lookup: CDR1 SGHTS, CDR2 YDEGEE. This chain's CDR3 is CASSLVDRSYEQYF. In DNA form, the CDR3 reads TGTGCCAGCAGCTTGGTGGACAGGTCCTACGAGCAGTACTTC.

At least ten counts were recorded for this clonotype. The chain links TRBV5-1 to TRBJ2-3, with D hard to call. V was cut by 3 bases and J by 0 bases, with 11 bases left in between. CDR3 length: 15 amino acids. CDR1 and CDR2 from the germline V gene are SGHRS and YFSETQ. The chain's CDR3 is CASSSLGSSTDTQYF. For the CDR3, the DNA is TGCGCCAGCAGCTCGCTAGGGTCTAGCACAGATACGCAGTATTTT.

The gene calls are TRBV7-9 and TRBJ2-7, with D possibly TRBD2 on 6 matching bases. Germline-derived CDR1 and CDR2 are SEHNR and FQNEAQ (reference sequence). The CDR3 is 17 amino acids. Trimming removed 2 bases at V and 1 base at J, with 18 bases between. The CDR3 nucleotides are TGTGCCAGCAGCTTACTACTGGGGGACTGGGTTTCCTACGAGCAGTACTTC. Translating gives CASSLLLGDWVSYEQYF.

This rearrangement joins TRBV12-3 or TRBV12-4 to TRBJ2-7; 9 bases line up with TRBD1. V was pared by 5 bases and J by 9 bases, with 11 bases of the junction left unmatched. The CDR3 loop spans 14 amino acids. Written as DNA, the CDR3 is TGTGCCAGCAGTCCCGGACAGGGGTATGGGGTGCAGTACTTC. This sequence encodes CASSPGQGYGVQYF.

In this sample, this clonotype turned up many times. The CDR3 nucleotides are TGTGCCAGCAGCTTAGAGCTAGCGGATTTCACAGATACGCAGTATTTT. This translates into CASSLELADFTDTQYF. The chain combines TRBV11-2 with TRBJ2-3; TRBD2 matches at 7 bases. From germline, CDR1 is SGHAT and CDR2 FQNNGV. V shed 0 bases, J shed 2 bases, and the junction held 5 bases outside the gene matches. The CDR3 spans 16 residues.

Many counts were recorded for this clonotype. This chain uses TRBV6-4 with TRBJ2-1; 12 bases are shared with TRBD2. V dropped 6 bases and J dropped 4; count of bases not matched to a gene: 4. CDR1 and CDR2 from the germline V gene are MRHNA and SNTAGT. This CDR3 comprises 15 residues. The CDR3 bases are TGTGCCAGCAGCTGGACTAGCGGGAAGTACAATGAGCAGTTCTTC. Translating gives CASSWTSGKYNEQFF.

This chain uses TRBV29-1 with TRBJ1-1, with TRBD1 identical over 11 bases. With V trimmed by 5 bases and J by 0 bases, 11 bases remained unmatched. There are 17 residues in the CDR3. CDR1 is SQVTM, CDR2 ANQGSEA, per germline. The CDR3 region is CSVSGDRGISVNTEAFF. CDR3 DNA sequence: TGCAGCGTTTCGGGGGACAGGGGGATATCAGTGAACACTGAAGCTTTCTTT.

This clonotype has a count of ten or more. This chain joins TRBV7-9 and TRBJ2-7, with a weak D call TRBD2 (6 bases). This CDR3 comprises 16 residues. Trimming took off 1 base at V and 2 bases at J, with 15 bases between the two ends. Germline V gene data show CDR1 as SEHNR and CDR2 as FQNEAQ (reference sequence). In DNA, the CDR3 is TGTGCCAGCAGCTTAGGGGGCCCGGGAGCTACCTACGAGCAGTACTTC. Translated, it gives CASSLGGPGATYEQYF.

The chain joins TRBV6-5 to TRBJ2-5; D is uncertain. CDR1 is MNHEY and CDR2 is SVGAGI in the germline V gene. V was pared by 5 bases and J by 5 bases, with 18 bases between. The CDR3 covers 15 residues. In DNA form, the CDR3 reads TGTGCCAGCAGTACTGGCGTCAGGACCTGGGAGACCCAGTACTTC. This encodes CASSTGVRTWETQYF.

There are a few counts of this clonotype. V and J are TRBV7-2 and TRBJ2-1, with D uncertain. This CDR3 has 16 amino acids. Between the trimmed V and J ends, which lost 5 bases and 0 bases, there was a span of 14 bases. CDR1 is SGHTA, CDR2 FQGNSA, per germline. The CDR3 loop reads CASSLILAVSYNEQFF. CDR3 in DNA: TGTGCCAGCAGCCTTATTCTGGCGGTCTCCTACAATGAGCAGTTCTTC.

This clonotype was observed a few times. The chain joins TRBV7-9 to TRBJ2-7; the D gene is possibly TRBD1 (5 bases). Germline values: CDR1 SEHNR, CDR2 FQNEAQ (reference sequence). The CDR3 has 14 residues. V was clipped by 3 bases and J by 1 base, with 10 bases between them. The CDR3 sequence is CASSFADTSYEQYF. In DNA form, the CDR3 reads TGTGCCAGCAGCTTCGCGGACACGTCCTACGAGCAGTACTTC.

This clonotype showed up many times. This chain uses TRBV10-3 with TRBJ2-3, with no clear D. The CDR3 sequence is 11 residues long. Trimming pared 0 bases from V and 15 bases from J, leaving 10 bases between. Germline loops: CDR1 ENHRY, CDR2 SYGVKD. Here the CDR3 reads CAISESPSKYF. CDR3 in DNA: TGTGCCATCAGTGAGTCGCCAAGCAAATATTTT.